The rows below give T cell receptor beta chains drawn from one sample of a study of control samples from healthy donors and cancer patients. Data came from immunoSEQ multiplex PCR; TCRdb stores just in-frame clones and leaves some out. This table holds around 82,000 clones, 70% to 90% found once. The specimen was blood. All receptors derive from a man in his fifties or sixties in good health. The CDR3 runs from the conserved cysteine through the conserved F or W. Each record gives: V gene, J gene, D gene, clone size, CDR3 DNA, CDR3 protein. D genes are given only for firm matches. Clone size appears in some rows only: once, few, many, or a class for an expanded clone.

TRBV30,TRBJ1-3,.,.,TGTGCCTGGGCAGTGGGAGAGGGAAACACCATATATTTT,CAWAVGEGNTIYF
TRBV3-1/TRBV3-2,TRBJ1-5,.,.,TGTGCCAGCAGCCCTTCCAGCCTAGGTCAGCCCCAGCATTTT,CASSPSSLGQPQHF
TRBV27,TRBJ2-3,.,.,TGTGCCAGCAGTTTCGGGTCCGGACCCCCGGCAGGTACGCAGTATTTT,CASSFGSGPPAGTQYF
TRBV24-1,TRBJ2-3,.,.,TGTGCCACCAGTGACACCGGAGGGAGCACAGATACGCAGTATTTT,CATSDTGGSTDTQYF
TRBV7-8,TRBJ2-1,TRBD2,.,TGTGCCAGCAGCCTAAGCGGGGTCTCCTACAATGAGCAGTTCTTC,CASSLSGVSYNEQFF
TRBV5-8,TRBJ1-2,TRBD1,.,TGTGCCAGCAGCTTGGTAGAGGGGGCGCCTCATGGCTACACCTTC,CASSLVEGAPHGYTF
TRBV6-1,TRBJ1-1,.,.,TGTGCCAGCAGTGATTCGTTGGGGGCGACTGAAGCTTTCTTT,CASSDSLGATEAFF
TRBV30,TRBJ2-7,.,.,TGTGCCTGGAGTGTATCCTCCTACGAGCAGTACTTC,CAWSVSSYEQYF
TRBV18,TRBJ2-3,TRBD2,.,TGTGCCAGCTCAACCAGGCGGGGGTCTGGCACAGATACGCAGTATTTT,CASSTRRGSGTDTQYF
TRBV2,TRBJ2-7,.,.,TGTGCCAGCAGTGAAGCGGACCTTTACGAGCAGTACTTC,CASSEADLYEQYF
TRBV6-1,TRBJ1-1,TRBD1,.,TGTGCCAGCAGTGAAGCGACGACAGGGACCACTGAAGCTTTCTTT,CASSEATTGTTEAFF
TRBV7-3,TRBJ1-1,.,.,TGTGCCAGCAGCTCGTCGCCTCAGAGGGGGACTGAAGCTTTCTTT,CASSSSPQRGTEAFF
TRBV7-3,TRBJ2-7,TRBD2,.,TGTGCCAGCAGCCCCAGTGGCGGGAGGGAAAGCCACGAGCAGTACTTC,CASSPSGGRESHEQYF
TRBV7-8,TRBJ2-7,.,once,TGTGCCAGCAGCTTAGCGTCAGGGATCTACGAGCAGTACTTC,CASSLASGIYEQYF
TRBV30,TRBJ1-1,.,.,TGTGCCTGGAGTCTGATAGGTCCTGAAGCTTTCTTT,CAWSLIGPEAFF
TRBV29-1,TRBJ2-1,TRBD2,.,TGCAGCGTCCTAGGACTAGCGGGGGTTCCCTACAATGAGCAGTTCTTC,CSVLGLAGVPYNEQFF
TRBV7-3,TRBJ2-5,.,.,TGTGCCAGCAGCTTATTAGGGGTCGGGGAGACCCAGTACTTC,CASSLLGVGETQYF
TRBV6-4,TRBJ2-1,.,once,TGTGCCAGCAGTGACATGGTAGGGATCGATGAGCAGTTCTTC,CASSDMVGIDEQFF
TRBV3-1/TRBV3-2,TRBJ2-5,.,.,TGTGCCAGCAGCCAAGATATCTCACAGACCCAGTACTTC,CASSQDISQTQYF
TRBV12-5,TRBJ1-1,.,.,TGTGCTAGTGGTTTGGGGGTGACAGAAAACACTGAAGCTTTCTTT,CASGLGVTENTEAFF
TRBV7-2,TRBJ1-2,.,.,TGTGCCAGCAGCTTAGAGGGCTATGGCTACACCTTC,CASSLEGYGYTF
TRBV5-1,TRBJ1-2,.,.,TGCGCCAGCAGCTTGGACAGTAACTATGGCTACACCTTC,CASSLDSNYGYTF
TRBV18,TRBJ2-1,TRBD1,few,TGTGCCAGCTCATCCCGGGACAGGGCCTACAATGAGCAGTTCTTC,CASSSRDRAYNEQFF
TRBV7-2,TRBJ2-2,.,.,TGTGCCAGCAGCTTAGGCTATTGGACCGGGGAGCTGTTTTTT,CASSLGYWTGELFF
TRBV7-2,TRBJ2-1,.,.,TGTGCCAGCAGCTTATTTGGTGGGAGGTCTTACAATGAGCAGTTCTTC,CASSLFGGRSYNEQFF
TRBV30,TRBJ1-1,.,.,TGTGCCTGGAGTATCCAAGAGACAAGAATGAACACTGAAGCTTTCTTT,CAWSIQETRMNTEAFF
TRBV27,TRBJ2-2,.,.,TGTGCCAGCAGTTTTCGACCCCGAGGCGGGGAGCTGTTTTTT,CASSFRPRGGELFF
TRBV15,TRBJ1-5,.,.,TGTGCCACCAGCAGAGAAACCGCCGGGTTTAGCAATCAGCCCCAGCATTTT,CATSRETAGFSNQPQHF
TRBV5-1,TRBJ2-2,.,.,TGCGCCAGTAGACTAGACCCGAACACCGGGGAGCTGTTTTTT,CASRLDPNTGELFF
TRBV10-3,TRBJ1-1,.,.,TGTGCCATCAGTGACTGGGGCACTGAAGCTTTCTTT,CAISDWGTEAFF
TRBV7-2,TRBJ2-3,.,.,TGTGCCAGCAGCTTTCCAGCGGATACGCAGTATTTT,CASSFPADTQYF
TRBV7-8,TRBJ1-2,.,.,TGTGCCAGCAGCTTAGGGCGGCGGGGGCGGGACTATGGCTACACCTTC,CASSLGRRGRDYGYTF
TRBV2,TRBJ2-7,TRBD2,.,TGTGCCAGCAGTGGGCTAGCGGGAGGGGGGTACGAGCAGTACTTC,CASSGLAGGGYEQYF
TRBV6-2/TRBV6-3,TRBJ1-1,.,.,TGTGCCAGCAGTTACGGGAGAGAAGCTTTCTTT,CASSYGREAFF
TRBV4-3,TRBJ2-1,.,.,TGCGCCAGCAGCCATCGACAGTACAATGAGCAGTTCTTC,CASSHRQYNEQFF
TRBV12-3/TRBV12-4,TRBJ1-1,.,.,TGTGCCAGCAGTCCCCCGTTTGTGGAAGCTTTCTTT,CASSPPFVEAFF
TRBV7-8,TRBJ2-5,.,.,TGTGCCAGCAGCTGGGGGCCACAAGAGACCCAGTACTTC,CASSWGPQETQYF
TRBV7-9,TRBJ2-2,.,.,TGTGCCTACTTGGAAGTGAACACCGGGGAGCTGTTTTTT,CAYLEVNTGELFF
TRBV5-1,TRBJ2-3,TRBD2,.,TGCGCCAGCAGACTAGGGGCGGGAGGGTCAGATACGCAGTATTTT,CASRLGAGGSDTQYF